Following are 14 T cell receptor beta chains from one sample sequenced in a study of technical replicates of blood from several donors. Assay used: immunoSEQ multiplex PCR; TCRdb lists only in-frame clones, some missing. This sample yields about 83,000 clones, of which more than 80% are seen a single time; 0.25% belongs to the top ten. Sequenced sample: T cells isolated from PBMCs. Every receptor here comes from a human donor in good health.

Of note for this clone: The germline gene is not matched at one end of the junction; a read error may be the cause. The chain carries TRBV7-7 and TRBJ2-5; 7 nucleotides match TRBD1. CDR1 SSHAT and CDR2 FNYEAQ come from the germline V gene (reference sequence). The CDR3 length is 15 residues. The DNA for the CDR3 is TGTGCTAGCAGCCGTAACAGGGGTGCGGGAGAGACCCAGTACTTC. Its translation is CASSRNRGAGETQYF.

V is TRBV6-6 and J is TRBJ2-5, with unresolved D. V was pared by 8 bases and J by 0 bases, with 10 bases between. The CDR3 has 13 residues. Germline V CDR1 and CDR2: MNHNY, SVGAGI (reference sequence). Here the CDR3 DNA reads TGTGCCAGCGTTGCGGCAAACCAAGAGACCCAGTACTTC. This codes for CASVAANQETQYF.

The CDR3, as DNA: TGTGCCAGCAGCGCCGCCCTAGCGGGAGTCTACGAGCAGTACTTC. Translation: CASSAALAGVYEQYF. The rearrangement joins TRBV5-4 to TRBJ2-7; TRBD2 matches 10 bases. V lost 4 bases to trimming and J lost 3 bases; unmatched junction nucleotides: 7. Germline lookup yields CDR1 SGHNT and CDR2 YYREEE (reference sequence). The CDR3 extends over 15 amino acids.

The J gene is TRBJ2-7, the V gene TRBV14; a weak D match, TRBD2 (5 bases). Trimming shortened V by 5 bases and J by 5 bases, and 19 bases separated the two germline ends. This CDR3 contains 15 residues. CDR1 is SGHDN and CDR2 is FVKESK in the germline V gene. The CDR3 loop reads CASSDEKGARNEQYF. In nucleotides, the CDR3 is TGTGCCAGCAGCGACGAGAAGGGAGCTAGGAACGAGCAGTACTTC.

The rearrangement uses TRBV29-1 and TRBJ2-1; TRBD1 is a possible D gene (6 bases). There are 10 residues in the CDR3. In germline, CDR1 is SQVTM, CDR2 ANQGSEA. V was clipped by 6 bases and J by 9 bases, with 9 bases between them. CDR3 amino acids: CSVPGAEQFF. CDR3 sequence (DNA): TGCAGCGTGCCAGGGGCTGAGCAGTTCTTC.

This clone was observed once. The chain combines TRBV5-5 with TRBJ2-2; a weak D match, TRBD1 (6 bases). This CDR3 comprises 16 residues. Looked up from germline, CDR1 is SGHKS and CDR2 is YYEKEE (reference sequence). Trimming pared 0 bases from V and 0 bases from J, leaving 9 bases between. The CDR3, as DNA: TGTGCCAGCAGCTTGGCGGGACATTCGAACACCGGGGAGCTGTTTTTT. Its protein is CASSLAGHSNTGELFF.

The chain has TRBV6-5 and TRBJ2-2; the match to TRBD2 covers 9 bases. V was clipped by 6 bases and J by 3 bases; unmatched bases: 5. Germline V gene lookup returns CDR1 MNHEY and CDR2 SVGAGI. The CDR3 consists of 15 residues. CDR3 protein: CASRRAGGDTGELFF. The CDR3 coding sequence is TGTGCCAGCAGACGAGCGGGGGGAGACACCGGGGAGCTGTTTTTT.

This sequence joins TRBV10-1 and TRBJ2-1; TRBD2 aligns across 8 bases. The CDR3 consists of 14 residues. V lost 2 bases and J lost 7; bases outside the gene matches: 4. Germline CDR1 WNHNN, CDR2 SYGVQD (reference sequence). Here the CDR3 DNA reads TGCGCCAGCAGTGAGGGGAGCGGGAGAAATGAGCAGTTCTTC. It yields the protein CASSEGSGRNEQFF.

The V gene is TRBV10-2, the J gene TRBJ2-1, with 13 bases lining up with TRBD2. CDR1 is WSHSY and CDR2 is SAAADI in the germline V gene. CDR3 length: 17 amino acids. V shed 3 bases, J shed 8 bases, and the junction held 10 bases outside the gene matches. Written as DNA, the CDR3 is TGCGCCAGCAGTGACCCCCCACTAGCGGGAGGGCGAGATGAGCAGTTCTTC. Translating gives CASSDPPLAGGRDEQFF.

This rearrangement joins TRBV4-1 to TRBJ1-4; 10 bases map to TRBD1. The V gene's germline CDR1 is MGHRA and CDR2 YSYEKL. The CDR3 consists of 18 residues. J lost 0 bases, V lost 2 bases, and 6 bases had no gene match. CDR3 coding DNA: TGCGCCAGCAGCCAAAGGGGACAGGGGCGTGCAACTAATGAAAAACTGTTTTTT. Translation gives CASSQRGQGRATNEKLFF.

This clone appeared a single time. The rearrangement uses TRBV9 and TRBJ2-5; TRBD2 agrees at 10 bases. Germline V CDR1 and CDR2: SGDLS, YYNGEE. The CDR3 spans 17 residues. J gave up 2 bases and V 4 bases, and 11 bases lay outside the gene matches. CDR3 nucleotides: TGTGCCAGCAGCCCCCACTTTGGTAGCGGGAGGCAAGAGACCCAGTACTTC. Translation gives CASSPHFGSGRQETQYF.

The V call is TRBV5-6, the J call TRBJ2-7, with 7 bases lining up with TRBD2. The V gene's germline CDR1 is SGHDT and CDR2 YYEEEE. V lost 4 bases, J lost 4 bases, and 8 bases stayed unmatched. The CDR3 covers 14 residues. This CDR3 reads CASSATSTRYEQYF. For the CDR3, the DNA is TGTGCCAGCAGCGCGACTAGCACTAGATACGAGCAGTACTTC.

The V call is TRBV9, the J call TRBJ1-2, with D hard to call. The CDR3 has 16 amino acids. Germline V gives CDR1 SGDLS, CDR2 YYNGEE. Trimming cost V 3 bases and J 0 bases, with 15 bases left between them. The CDR3 sequence is CASSGSSGKANYGYTF. The CDR3 DNA follows: TGTGCCAGCAGCGGTAGTTCGGGGAAAGCTAACTATGGCTACACCTTC.

The chain uses TRBV28 and TRBJ2-2; TRBD2 matches 8 bases. The CDR3 extends over 14 amino acids. Germline V CDR1 and CDR2: MDHEN, SYDVKM. The trim removed 5 bases at V and 2 bases at J, leaving 1 base unmatched. This CDR3 reads CASSTSGNTGELFF. CDR3 DNA sequence: TGTGCCAGCAGTACTAGCGGCAACACCGGGGAGCTGTTTTTT.